This T cell receptor (beta chain) was sequenced for a study of blood T cell repertoires in COVID-19. Profiling relied on immunoSEQ multiplex PCR, and the TCRdb table lists in-frame clones only, not all of them. The sample has about 250,000 clones; 80% to 90% are singletons. CDR1 and CDR2 (germline): SGHRS, YFSETQ. CDR3 length: 14 amino acids. V dropped 0 bases and J dropped 6 bases, with 10 bases sitting between them. This clone was detected only a few times. Material: PBMCs or T cells enriched from blood (not recorded which). This chain joins TRBV5-1 and TRBJ2-1; tentatively, D is TRBD2 (5 bases). This TCR derives from a young man who had recovered from COVID-19. This CDR3 is CASSLAASLNEQFF. The DNA of the CDR3 is TGCGCCAGCAGCTTGGCCGCTAGCCTCAATGAGCAGTTCTTC.